This TCR beta chain was obtained from a study of identical twins. Study observations and caveats: Twin sharing of out-of-frame TCR alpha was underestimated by models in monozygotic pairs.

This clonotype was counted only a few times. Its antigen is currently unknown. TCRdb re-called the 5' RACE reads through MiXCR, storing one row per CDR3 protein. The sample contains roughly 250,000 distinct CDR3 sequences, more than 12% of which appear only once. The CDR3 spans 13 residues. Germline V lookup: CDR1 SEHNR, CDR2 FQNEAQ (reference sequence). Trimming took 10 bases from V and 4 from J; bases not matched to a gene: 7. Sequencing was performed on memory (CD45RO+) T cells sorted from blood. The V and J genes are TRBV7-9 and TRBJ1-5; 7 nucleotides align to TRBD1. This clonotype was sampled from a woman in her late teens or twenties in good health. In DNA, the CDR3 is TGTGCCACCGGAGGGGGCGGAAATCAGCCCCAGCATTTT. Translated: CATGGGGNQPQHF. Filled out from reference TRBV7-9 and TRBJ1-5, the complete variable domain reads DTGVSQNPRHKITKRGQNVTFRCDPISEHNRLYWYRQTLGQGPEFLTYFQNEAQLEKSRLLSDRFSAERPKGSFSTLEIQRTEQGDSAMYLCATGGGGNQPQHFGDGTRLSIL.